These 15 T cell receptor beta chains came from one sample sequenced in a study of neoadjuvant nivolumab and ipilimumab in lung cancer. Sequencing used immunoSEQ multiplex PCR; TCRdb keeps in-frame clones, though not all of them. Of about 18,000 clones in the sample, 76% were seen once. Sample: tumor tissue, taken after neoadjuvant nivolumab, alone or with ipilimumab, at or shortly before surgery. All receptors derive from an adult with non-small cell lung cancer.

The genes are TRBV7-2 and TRBJ1-2; 9 nucleotides match TRBD1. The germline V gene has CDR1 SGHTA and CDR2 FQGNSA. V trimming: 5 bases; J trimming: 6 bases; junction bases outside the gene matches: 4. The CDR3 runs to 13 residues. In DNA, the CDR3 is TGTGCCAGCAGCCCCTGGGACAGGGATGGCTACACCTTC. This translates into CASSPWDRDGYTF.

The genes are TRBV6-5 and TRBJ1-1, with no clear D. The CDR3 is made up of 15 amino acids. V was cut by 6 bases and J by 1 base, with 15 bases left in between. The germline CDR1 and CDR2 sequences are MNHEY and SVGAGI. CDR3 nucleotides: TGTGCCAGCAGCCCCCCTCCGGCAACGAACACTGAAGCTTTCTTT. Translation gives CASSPPPATNTEAFF.

This clone was counted a few times. The chain combines TRBV18 with TRBJ1-1; D is unclear. Trimming left V 4 bases short and J 4 bases short, with 10 bases between. The CDR3 contains 13 residues. Looked up from germline, CDR1 is KGHSH and CDR2 is LQKENI. DNA of the CDR3: TGTGCCAGCTCACGGGGTAGGCCCACTGAAGCTTTCTTT. It codes for CASSRGRPTEAFF.

This chain connects TRBV28 to TRBJ2-7; tentatively, D is TRBD1 or TRBD2 (5 bases each). Germline CDR1 MDHEN, CDR2 SYDVKM. The germline V and J ends were trimmed by 2 bases and 6 bases, with 17 bases remaining between them. The CDR3 contains 15 residues. The CDR3 DNA reads as TGTGCCAGCAGTTTACCGGCAGGGACGGTGAGCGAGCAGTACTTC. It translates to CASSLPAGTVSEQYF. The variable domain in full, completed from reference TRBV28 and TRBJ2-7, reads DVKVTQSSRYLVKRTGEKVFLECVQDMDHENMFWYRQDPGLGLRLIYFSYDVKMKEKGDIPEGYSVSREKKERFSLILESASTNQTSMYLCASSLPAGTVSEQYFGPGTRLTVT.

The chain employs TRBV5-5 and TRBJ1-1; D is undetermined. Trimming left V 0 bases short and J 1 base short, with 19 bases between. The CDR3 totals 18 residues. Germline CDR1 and CDR2: SGHKS and YYEKEE (reference sequence). CDR3 loop: CASSLDTAVLRRNTEAFF. The CDR3 DNA is TGTGCCAGCAGCTTGGATACGGCAGTACTCCGGAGGAACACTGAAGCTTTCTTT.

The chain combines TRBV19 with TRBJ2-7; D may be TRBD1 or TRBD2 (5 bases each). Trimming cost V 4 bases and J 6 bases, with 16 bases left between them. From germline, CDR1 is LNHDA and CDR2 SQIVND (reference sequence). The CDR3 totals 14 residues. The CDR3 bases are TGTGCCAGTAGTAAGCCGGGGACGGGGTCCGAGCAGTACTTC. It codes for CASSKPGTGSEQYF.

The rearrangement joins TRBV5-1 to TRBJ1-1, with TRBD1 matching over 9 bases. This CDR3 contains 16 residues. CDR1 is SGHRS, CDR2 YFSETQ, per germline. The V and J ends lost 2 bases and 1 base, in that order; junction bases with no gene match: 6. CDR3 nucleotides: TGCGCCAGCAGCTTACAGGGGGCCTTGGGGAACACTGAAGCTTTCTTT. It yields the protein CASSLQGALGNTEAFF.

This rearrangement joins TRBV19 to TRBJ2-5, with D possibly being TRBD2 (5 bases). The CDR3 runs 14 residues. Germline V CDR1 and CDR2: LNHDA, SQIVND (reference sequence). V was shortened by 5 bases and J by 7 bases, with 17 bases between the two germline ends. The CDR3 sequence: CASSRTERSMTQYF. CDR3 nucleotides: TGTGCCAGTAGTCGGACTGAGCGGTCCATGACCCAGTACTTC.

This chain uses TRBV4-1 with TRBJ2-5; TRBD2 matches 8 bases. The CDR3 contains 14 residues. The V gene end was trimmed by 5 bases and the J gene end by 5 bases; junction bases not matched to a gene: 7. The germline CDR1 and CDR2 sequences are MGHRA and YSYEKL. In nucleotides, the CDR3 is TGCGCCAGCAGCGTCGGGAGGGCGGGGGAGACCCAGTACTTC. Amino acid sequence: CASSVGRAGETQYF.

This sequence joins TRBV28 and TRBJ2-7; a weak D match, TRBD1 (6 bases). Germline lookup yields CDR1 MDHEN and CDR2 SYDVKM. This CDR3 contains 15 residues. V shed 3 bases and J shed 0 bases, with 12 bases lying between them. The CDR3 nucleotides read TGTGCCAGCAGTTTTATGGGGACAAACTCCTACGAGCAGTACTTC. Encoded protein: CASSFMGTNSYEQYF.

This chain links TRBV7-8 with TRBJ1-1; D gene ambiguous. CDR1 and CDR2 (germline): SGHVS, FQNEAQ. The V end lost 6 bases, the J end lost 5 bases, and 13 bases lay between the germline ends. CDR3 size: 13 residues. The CDR3 coding sequence is TGTGCCAGCAGAAAGGCAAGGGAGACTGAAGCTTTCTTT. This translates into CASRKARETEAFF.

The gene calls are TRBV18 and TRBJ2-7; D is unclear. The CDR3 length is 14 residues. V gave up 3 bases and J gave up 1 base, with 10 bases separating them. The germline CDR1 and CDR2 sequences are KGHSH and LQKENI. The CDR3, as DNA: TGTGCCAGCTCACCTACCCGACCGTCCTACGAGCAGTACTTC. Its translation is CASSPTRPSYEQYF. The variable domain in full, completed from reference TRBV18 and TRBJ2-7, reads NAGVMQNPRHLVRRRGQEARLRCSPMKGHSHVYWYRQLPEEGLKFMVYLQKENIIDESGMPKERFSAEFPKEGPSILRIQQVVRGDSAAYFCASSPTRPSYEQYFGPGTRLTVT.

V gene TRBV18 combines with J gene TRBJ2-5; TRBD1 is a possible D gene (6 bases). From germline, CDR1 is KGHSH and CDR2 LQKENI. CDR3 length: 13 amino acids. Trimming cost V 3 bases and J 2 bases, with 7 bases left between them. The CDR3 coding sequence is TGTGCCAGCTCACCTCAGGGGCAAGAGACCCAGTACTTC. It codes for CASSPQGQETQYF.

This rearrangement joins TRBV7-9 to TRBJ2-7, with D possibly being TRBD1 (7 bases). Germline values: CDR1 SEHNR, CDR2 FQNEAQ (reference sequence). The V end lost 5 bases, the J end lost 3 bases, and 14 bases lay between the germline ends. The CDR3 has 14 amino acids. This chain's CDR3 is CASSPGTAGYEQYF. The CDR3 region has the DNA TGTGCCAGCAGCCCCGGGACAGCGGGCTACGAGCAGTACTTC.

The chain carries TRBV10-2 and TRBJ1-2; D unclear. Trimming removed 5 bases at V and 5 bases at J, with 12 bases between. Germline V gives CDR1 WSHSY, CDR2 SAAADI. The CDR3 loop spans 13 amino acids. The CDR3: CASSPTGEYGYTF. The CDR3 nucleotides are TGCGCCAGCAGTCCGACTGGGGAATATGGCTACACCTTC.